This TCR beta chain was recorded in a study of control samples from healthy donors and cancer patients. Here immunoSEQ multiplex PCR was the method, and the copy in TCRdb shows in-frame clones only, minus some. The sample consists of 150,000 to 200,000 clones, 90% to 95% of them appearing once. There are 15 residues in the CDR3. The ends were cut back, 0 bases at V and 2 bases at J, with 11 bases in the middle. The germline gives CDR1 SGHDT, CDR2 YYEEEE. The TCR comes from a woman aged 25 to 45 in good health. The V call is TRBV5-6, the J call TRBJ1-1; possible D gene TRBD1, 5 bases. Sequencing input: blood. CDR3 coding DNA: TGTGCCAGCAGCTTGGGACCAGGGCGAAACACTGAAGCTTTCTTT. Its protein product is CASSLGPGRNTEAFF.